The 27 T cell receptor beta chains given below trace back to one sample, sequenced in a study of blood T cell repertoires in COVID-19. Method: immunoSEQ multiplex PCR; TCRdb's copy keeps in-frame clones and lacks some. In the table there are about 240,000 clones, roughly 86% of which are singletons. The sequenced sample was peripheral blood. The source is a woman aged 50 to 60 with COVID-19, enrolled during active disease.

The chain couples TRBV3-1 (or the pseudogene TRBV3-2) to TRBJ2-5; 8 nucleotides match TRBD2. The germline CDR1 and CDR2 sequences are LGHDT and YNNKEL (reference sequence). The ends lost 2 bases at V and 2 bases at J; junction bases unmatched: 7. The CDR3 is 16 residues long. CDR3 in amino acids: CASSQFGGGLQETQYF. The CDR3 bases are TGTGCCAGCAGCCAATTCGGCGGGGGGTTGCAAGAGACCCAGTACTTC.

The chain recombines TRBV18 with TRBJ2-7, with a weak D call TRBD1 (6 bases). CDR1 and CDR2 from the germline V gene are KGHSH and LQKENI. Trimming took off 2 bases at V and 0 bases at J, with 20 bases between the two ends. The CDR3 totals 18 residues. CDR3 protein: CASSPANLQGKISYEQYV. In DNA form, the CDR3 reads TGTGCCAGCTCACCAGCTAATTTGCAGGGGAAGATCTCCTACGAGCAGTACGTC.

The genes are TRBV27 and TRBJ2-1; 12 bases align to TRBD2. Germline CDR1 MNHEY, CDR2 SMNVEV (reference sequence). The CDR3 runs 15 residues. Unmatched junction bases numbered 9, after V lost 8 bases and J lost 7 bases. The CDR3 spells CASSLAGGQVNEQFF. For the CDR3, the DNA is TGTGCCAGCTCGCTAGCGGGGGGGCAGGTAAATGAGCAGTTCTTC.

V and J are TRBV19 and TRBJ1-5; tentatively, D is TRBD1 (5 bases). Trimming took 4 bases from V and 1 from J, leaving 8 bases between them. This CDR3 is 14 amino acids long. The germline V gene encodes CDR1 LNHDA and CDR2 SQIVND (reference sequence). The CDR3 region has the DNA TGTGCCAGTAGTACGCAGGGAAGCAATCAGCCCCAGCATTTT. This sequence encodes CASSTQGSNQPQHF.

The chain is built from TRBV16 and TRBJ2-3, with D maybe TRBD1 (6 bases). The V gene lost 4 bases and the J gene lost 0 bases, with 26 bases spanning the gap. The CDR3 length is 20 residues. Germline CDR1 and CDR2: KGHSY and FQNENV. This CDR3 is CASSPHLGDKVDESTDTQYF. The CDR3 DNA follows: TGTGCCAGCAGCCCACATCTTGGGGACAAGGTAGACGAGAGCACAGATACGCAGTATTTT.

The chain employs TRBV5-4 and TRBJ2-1, with TRBD2 matching 10 bases. CDR1 and CDR2 from the germline V gene are SGHNT and YYREEE (reference sequence). After removal of 7 bases from V and 7 bases from J, the junction contained 11 bases not matched to a gene. The CDR3 sequence is 15 residues long. As DNA, the CDR3 is TGTGCCAGCGGACAGCGGGGGGGTTTTTGGAATGAGCAGTTCTTC. Protein sequence: CASGQRGGFWNEQFF. Filled out from reference TRBV5-4 and TRBJ2-1, the complete variable domain reads ETGVTQSPTHLIKTRGQQVTLRCSSQSGHNTVSWYQQALGQGPQFIFQYYREEENGRGNFPPRFSGLQFPNYSSELNVNALELDDSALYLCASGQRGGFWNEQFFGPGTRLTVL.

This clone was detected once. V gene TRBV9 combines with J gene TRBJ2-7, with TRBD2 as a possible D gene (5 bases). Germline-derived CDR1 and CDR2 are SGDLS and YYNGEE. Trimming cost V 0 bases and J 5 bases, with 12 bases left between them. This CDR3 is built from 14 residues. The CDR3 sequence is CASSVDGSWDEQYF. Written as DNA, the CDR3 is TGTGCCAGCAGCGTAGATGGGAGCTGGGACGAGCAGTACTTC.

CDR3 protein: CASNPRGAGNTIYF. The CDR3 DNA reads TGTGCCAGCAACCCCCGGGGTGCTGGAAACACCATATATTTT. V gene TRBV2 combines with J gene TRBJ1-3, with unresolved D. The CDR3 is 14 residues long. Germline V gene lookup returns CDR1 SNHLY and CDR2 FYNNEI. V was trimmed by 7 bases and J by 2 bases, leaving 12 bases between them.

The chain couples TRBV11-2 to TRBJ1-6; D gene ambiguous. The length of the CDR3 is 13 residues. CDR1 SGHAT and CDR2 FQNNGV come from the germline V gene. Trimming cost V 0 bases and J 10 bases, with 7 bases left between them. CDR3 nucleotide sequence: TGTGCCAGCAGCTTAGATCGGGTGTCACCCCTCCACTTT. The encoded protein is CASSLDRVSPLHF.

The chain uses TRBV19 and TRBJ1-5; TRBD1 matches 8 bases. Germline lookup yields CDR1 LNHDA and CDR2 SQIVND (reference sequence). The CDR3 is 17 amino acids. The V and J ends lost 5 bases and 5 bases, in that order; junction bases with no gene match: 14. The CDR3 DNA reads as TGTGCCAGTAGTCTTGCCCCCCTGGGACAGGTAGATCAGCCCCAGCATTTT. Protein: CASSLAPLGQVDQPQHF.

V and J are TRBV11-2 and TRBJ2-3; the match to TRBD2 covers 7 bases. Trimming at V came to 2 bases and at J to 6 bases, leaving 5 bases not matched to a gene. CDR1 is SGHAT, CDR2 FQNNGV, per germline. The CDR3 has 14 amino acids. Here the CDR3 DNA reads TGTGCCAGCAGCTTACTAGGGCGGGGGGATACGCAGTATTTT. Residues: CASSLLGRGDTQYF.

V usage is TRBV28 and J usage is TRBJ2-2; TRBD2 might be the D (7 bases). The CDR3 consists of 15 residues. The V gene's germline CDR1 is MDHEN and CDR2 SYDVKM. V lost 4 bases and J 4 bases, leaving 13 bases between the germline ends. As DNA, the CDR3 is TGTGCCAGCAGTTCCATGGGGGGGGCCACCGGGGAGCTGTTTTTT. The encoded protein is CASSSMGGATGELFF.

Regarding this clone: Other DNA sequences in the same sample also yield this CDR3. V gene TRBV5-1 combines with J gene TRBJ1-1; weak D call: TRBD1 (5 bases). Germline CDR1 SGHRS, CDR2 YFSETQ. The CDR3 is made up of 14 amino acids. Trimming removed 0 bases at V and 2 bases at J, with 8 bases between. For the CDR3, the DNA is TGCGCCAGCAGCTTGGCACAGGTTAACACTGAAGCTTTCTTT. It codes for CASSLAQVNTEAFF.

V is TRBV13 and J is TRBJ2-2; TRBD2 aligns across 7 bases. Germline CDR1 reads PRHDT; CDR2 reads FYEKMQ (reference sequence). V trimming: 4 bases; J trimming: 1 base; junction bases outside the gene matches: 9. This CDR3 region has 17 residues. The CDR3 DNA sequence: TGTGCCAGCAGCTCCCTAAGTCTAGCGGAGAACACCGGGGAGCTGTTTTTT. Amino acids: CASSSLSLAENTGELFF. Complete variable domain (other parts from reference TRBV13 and TRBJ2-2): AAGVIQSPRHLIKEKRETATLKCYPIPRHDTVYWYQQGPGQDPQFLISFYEKMQSDKGSIPDRFSAQQFSDYHSELNMSSLELGDSALYFCASSSLSLAENTGELFFGEGSRLTVL.

The chain recombines TRBV28 with TRBJ2-5; 7 positions match TRBD2. The CDR3 runs to 13 residues. CDR1 MDHEN and CDR2 SYDVKM come from the germline V gene. With 7 bases clipped from V and 1 base from J, the junction kept 3 bases outside the gene matches. The CDR3 DNA sequence: TGTGCCAGCACCCCGGGGGGCCAAGAGACCCAGTACTTC. Its translation: CASTPGGQETQYF.

The chain combines TRBV19 with TRBJ2-7, with 8 bases matching TRBD1. The CDR3 is made up of 15 amino acids. The V gene end was trimmed by 4 bases and the J gene end by 4 bases; junction bases not matched to a gene: 9. Per germline, CDR1 LNHDA and CDR2 SQIVND (reference sequence). CDR3 region: CASSNGQGGLYEQYF. In DNA, the CDR3 is TGTGCCAGTAGTAACGGACAGGGCGGCTTGTACGAGCAGTACTTC.

The table lists this clone with a few counts. The V call is TRBV19, the J call TRBJ1-5, with 10 bases lining up with TRBD1. The V gene's germline CDR1 is LNHDA and CDR2 SQIVND (reference sequence). Germline trimming cut 5 bases from V and 1 base from J; bases unmatched to any gene: 5. The CDR3 length is 16 residues. The chain's CDR3 is CASSPGTGASNQPQHF. DNA for the CDR3: TGTGCCAGTAGTCCAGGGACAGGGGCCAGCAATCAGCCCCAGCATTTT.

The chain uses TRBV11-2 and TRBJ2-7; 8 positions match TRBD1. The CDR3 totals 14 residues. Germline V lookup: CDR1 SGHAT, CDR2 FQNNGV. V lost 5 bases to trimming and J lost 6 bases; unmatched junction nucleotides: 9. In DNA form, the CDR3 reads TGTGCCAGCAGCGAAGACAGGGGCCCTATCGAGCAGTACTTC. It is translated as CASSEDRGPIEQYF.

The V gene is TRBV10-3, the J gene TRBJ1-2, with a tentative D call TRBD1 (6 bases). The CDR3 spans 18 residues. V was trimmed by 3 bases and J by 8 bases, leaving 28 bases between them. Germline V gene data show CDR1 as ENHRY and CDR2 as SYGVKD. CDR3 bases: TGTGCCATCAGTGACGGGGTTGTAGGGGGAAAGGGACTAAACGGCTACACCTTC. This translates into CAISDGVVGGKGLNGYTF.

About this clone: At one boundary the junction diverges from the germline segment, which might be a read error. The gene calls are TRBV2 and TRBJ1-1, with 10 bases fitting TRBD1. The germline gives CDR1 SNHLY, CDR2 FYNNEI. The CDR3 is 15 amino acids. This chain's CDR3 is CATKGQGGLNTEVFF. DNA of the CDR3: TGTGCCACCAAAGGACAGGGGGGATTGAACACTGAAGTTTTCTTT.

This chain's CDR3 is CASSKGTAYGYTF. The CDR3 region has the DNA TGTGCCAGCAGTAAGGGGACAGCCTATGGCTACACCTTC. The chain employs TRBV25-1 and TRBJ1-2; the match to TRBD1 covers 7 bases. This CDR3 is 13 amino acids long. V was pared by 5 bases and J by 4 bases, with 4 bases of the junction left unmatched. Germline V lookup: CDR1 MGHDK, CDR2 SYGVNS.

The chain is built from TRBV2 and TRBJ2-7, with D possibly being TRBD1 (6 bases). Trimming stripped 6 bases from V and 5 bases from J, with 14 bases between. Germline V gene sequence: CDR1 SNHLY, CDR2 FYNNEI. The CDR3 is 13 amino acids. CDR3 coding DNA: TGTGCCAGCAGCATGGACAGAGACCACGAGCAGTACGTC. This gives the protein CASSMDRDHEQYV.

The genes are TRBV19 and TRBJ2-4, with no clear D. Trimming took 8 bases from V and 0 from J, leaving 11 bases between them. Germline CDR1 is LNHDA and CDR2 is SQIVND (reference sequence). The CDR3 consists of 14 residues. The CDR3 DNA is TGTGCCAGTCAGGCGCACGCAGCCAAAAACATTCAGTACTTC. Its protein product is CASQAHAAKNIQYF.

The CDR3 DNA reads TGCGCCAGTCAGGGTAACTACGAGCAGTACTTC. Translation: CASQGNYEQYF. This chain joins TRBV5-1 and TRBJ2-7; possibly TRBD1 for D (5 bases). The CDR3 covers 11 residues. V gave up 8 bases and J gave up 3 bases, with 9 bases separating them. Germline V gene lookup returns CDR1 SGHRS and CDR2 YFSETQ.

This chain uses TRBV5-6 with TRBJ2-2; D ambiguous. V was cut by 0 bases and J by 7 bases, with 4 bases left in between. The CDR3 is 12 amino acids. Germline CDR1 SGHDT, CDR2 YYEEEE. In DNA, the CDR3 is TGTGCCAGCAGCTTGGTCAGCGGGGAGCTGTTTTTT. It is translated as CASSLVSGELFF.

The V call is TRBV5-6, the J call TRBJ2-5; D call uncertain. This CDR3 contains 13 residues. From germline, CDR1 is SGHDT and CDR2 YYEEEE. V lost 5 bases, J lost 2 bases, and 10 bases lay in between. The CDR3 spells CASRPFGQETQYF. The CDR3 coding sequence is TGTGCCAGCAGACCTTTCGGGCAAGAGACCCAGTACTTC.

V is TRBV30 and J is TRBJ1-2, with D possibly TRBD1 on 5 matching bases. Germline V gene sequence: CDR1 GTSNPN, CDR2 SVGIG (reference sequence). CDR3 length: 17 amino acids. V lost 2 bases to trimming and J lost 0 bases, with 19 bases between them. The DNA for the CDR3 is TGTGCCTGGAGTAAGGGACCGGGACTTAGAGCTAACTATGGCTACACCTTC. Protein: CAWSKGPGLRANYGYTF.